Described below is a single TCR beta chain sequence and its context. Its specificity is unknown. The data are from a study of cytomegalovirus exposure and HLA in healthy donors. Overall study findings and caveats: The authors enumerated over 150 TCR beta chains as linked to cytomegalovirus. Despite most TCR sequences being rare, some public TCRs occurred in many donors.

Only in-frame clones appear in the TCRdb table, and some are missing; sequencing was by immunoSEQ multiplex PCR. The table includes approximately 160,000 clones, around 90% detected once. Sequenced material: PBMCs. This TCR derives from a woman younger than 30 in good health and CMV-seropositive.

The CDR3 nucleotides read TGCGCCAGCAGCTTAGCGGGTAACACAGATACGCAGTATTTT. This translates into CASSLAGNTDTQYF. The chain combines TRBV5-1 with TRBJ2-3; TRBD2 might be the D (6 bases). Germline values: CDR1 SGHRS, CDR2 YFSETQ. The V and J ends lost 2 bases and 2 bases respectively, with 9 bases between them. This CDR3 contains 14 residues.